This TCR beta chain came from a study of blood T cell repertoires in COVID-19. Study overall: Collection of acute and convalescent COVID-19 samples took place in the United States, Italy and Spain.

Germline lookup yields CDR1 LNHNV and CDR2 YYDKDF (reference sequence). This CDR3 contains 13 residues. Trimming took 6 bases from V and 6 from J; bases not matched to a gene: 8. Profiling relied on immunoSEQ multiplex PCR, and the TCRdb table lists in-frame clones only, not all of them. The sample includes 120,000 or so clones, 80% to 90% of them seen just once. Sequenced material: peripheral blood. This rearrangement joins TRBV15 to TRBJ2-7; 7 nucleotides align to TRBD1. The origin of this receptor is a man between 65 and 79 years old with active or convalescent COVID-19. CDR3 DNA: TGTGCCACCAGAGTGACAGGGATTGCCGAGCAGTACTTC. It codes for CATRVTGIAEQYF.